Given below is one T cell receptor (beta chain) in context. These data come from a study of blood T cell repertoires in COVID-19. Overall study: The United States, Italy and Spain supplied acute and convalescent COVID-19 samples. PBMCs, B-cell-depleted T cells, or T cells were the source of the cDNA or gDNA that made up the material.

This CDR3 comprises 12 residues. Germline V gene data show CDR1 as GTSNPN and CDR2 as SVGIG (reference sequence). Trimming pared 3 bases from V and 7 bases from J, leaving 9 bases between. Assay: immunoSEQ multiplex PCR; the TCRdb copy retains only in-frame clones and omits some. This table holds 16,000 or so clones, 89% found once. The source of this sequence is a man aged 80 or over with acute or convalescent COVID-19. This chain connects TRBV30 to TRBJ2-2; possible D gene TRBD2, 6 bases. The sequenced sample was peripheral blood. Written as DNA, the CDR3 is TGTGCCTGGAGCCCCGGGGGCGGGGAGCTGTTTTTT. Translated: CAWSPGGGELFF. The whole variable domain, filled in from reference TRBV30 and TRBJ2-2, reads SQTIHQWPATLVQPVGSPLSLECTVEGTSNPNLYWYRQAAGRGLQLLFYSVGIGQISSEVPQNLSASRPQDRQFILSSKKLLLSDSGFYLCAWSPGGGELFFGEGSRLTVL.